The clone carrying this TCR beta chain was seen more than once but under ten times. Antigen unknown. Overall study results and limits: The TCR gene usage of tumor memory CD4+ T cells clustered together with blood and lymph node memory CD4+ cells and with lymph node naive CD4+ cells. Tumor Treg TCRs overlapped most with tumor naive CD4+ cells. Whole repertoires were not studied in the larger cohort, only one V-J beta rearrangement.

After constant-region reverse-primer amplification, full-length variable regions underwent semi-nested PCR with Nested Universal Primer A. TCRdb redid the calling of the 5' RACE reads with MiXCR, one entry per CDR3 protein. In the table there are around 44,000 distinct CDR3 sequences, about 32% of which are singletons. The V gene's germline CDR1 is MNHNS and CDR2 SASEGT. The CDR3 runs to 14 residues. Unmatched junction bases numbered 3, after V lost 0 bases and J lost 5 bases. The receptor comes from a female donor with breast cancer. Sequenced: tumor-infiltrating memory CD4+ T cells sorted from the breast tumor. Subset given: memory CD4+ T cells, CD4+CD45RO+CD25-. V usage is TRBV6-1 and J usage is TRBJ2-7, with TRBD1 matching 8 bases. CDR3 protein: CASSEAGQGDEQYF. The CDR3 nucleotides are TGTGCCAGCAGTGAAGCCGGACAGGGCGACGAGCAGTACTTC.